This T cell receptor (beta chain) is from a study of T-cell reconstitution after alpha-beta-depleted transplantation in children. This clonotype was detected once. Its antigen remains unknown. Study-level points and caveats: Approximately two months post-transplant, alpha-beta T cells reportedly originated from several hundred expanded graft clones. There were some patients whose high TCRbeta diversity at day 60 came from surviving recipient T cells and thymic progenitors.

The CDR3 runs 15 residues. Germline assignment: CDR1 LNHDA and CDR2 SQIVND (reference sequence). V was clipped by 5 bases and J by 2 bases, with 16 bases between them. This sample's TCRbeta library carried unique molecular identifier barcodes. TCRdb used MiXCR to reprocess the PCR reads, holding one entry per CDR3 protein. The sample yields 440,000 or so distinct CDR3 sequences, around two fifths seen once. Material: PBMCs, obtained before TCRalphabeta/CD19-depleted stem cell transplant. The chain employs TRBV19 and TRBJ2-7, with D possibly matching TRBD2 (5 bases). The receptor was isolated from a girl aged 2-10 years with aplastic anemia, due to receive a stem cell transplant. CDR3 residues: CASSSGGDITYEQYF. CDR3 nucleotides: TGTGCCAGTAGTTCCGGAGGTGACATCACCTACGAGCAGTACTTC.